What follows are 13 T cell receptor beta chains derived from one specimen sequenced in a study of CD8 T cells in Susac syndrome. When the RNA was reverse transcribed, random hexamers were used with an input of about 0.45 to 1 ug. One entry per CDR3 protein, called by TCRdb with MiXCR from the immunoSEQ multiplex PCR reads. The sample gives some 70,000 distinct CDR3 sequences, around 95% of which show up once; 0.56% is in the top ten. What was sequenced was CD8+ T cells from PBMCs. Receptor source: a human donor with multiple sclerosis.

The V gene is TRBV4-1, the J gene TRBJ1-5; no firm D call. The germline V gene has CDR1 MGHRA and CDR2 YSYEKL. V was shortened by 0 bases and J by 2 bases, with 11 bases between the two germline ends. This CDR3 is 16 amino acids long. This CDR3 is CASSQDKGLGNQPQHF. The CDR3 DNA reads TGCGCCAGCAGCCAAGATAAAGGCCTGGGCAATCAGCCCCAGCATTTT.

Here the CDR3 reads CASTGTGNQPQHF. In nucleotides, the CDR3 is TGTGCCAGTACGGGGACAGGGAATCAGCCCCAGCATTTT. The rearrangement links TRBV28 to TRBJ1-5, with 9 bases fitting TRBD1. The CDR3 is 13 amino acids. J was trimmed by 4 bases and V by 9 bases; bases with no gene match: 4. Germline V CDR1 and CDR2: MDHEN, SYDVKM.

The chain carries TRBV7-6 and TRBJ1-2; the D gene is possibly TRBD1 (5 bases). This CDR3 comprises 14 residues. Germline V gene lookup returns CDR1 SGHVS and CDR2 FNYEAQ. Trimming took off 5 bases at V and 7 bases at J, with 17 bases between the two ends. The CDR3 here is CASSPRGGLAGYTF. The DNA for the CDR3 is TGTGCCAGCAGCCCGCGCGGGGGTTTGGCTGGCTACACCTTC.

The chain has TRBV25-1 and TRBJ1-2; D is uncertain. Between the trimmed V and J ends, which lost 2 bases and 8 bases, there was a span of 12 bases. CDR1 is MGHDK and CDR2 is SYGVNS in the germline V gene. The CDR3 runs to 13 residues. The CDR3 is CASSESVREGYTF. The CDR3 nucleotides read TGTGCCAGCAGTGAAAGTGTCAGAGAAGGCTACACCTTC.

The rearrangement uses TRBV27 and TRBJ1-6; D uncertain. V was trimmed by 3 bases and J by 12 bases, leaving 12 bases between them. The CDR3 covers 13 residues. CDR1 and CDR2 (germline): MNHEY, SMNVEV (reference sequence). CDR3 DNA sequence: TGTGCCAGCAGTTTCGCCCAACCAGAACCCCTCCACTTT. Protein product: CASSFAQPEPLHF.

The rearrangement uses TRBV15 and TRBJ2-7; D gene unclear. The ends were cut back, 3 bases at V and 2 bases at J, with 14 bases in the middle. Germline values: CDR1 LNHNV, CDR2 YYDKDF (reference sequence). The CDR3 totals 15 residues. The DNA of the CDR3 is TGTGCCACCAGCAGGGACCTTGGGCAGGCCTACGAGCAGTACTTC. Amino acids: CATSRDLGQAYEQYF.

The chain uses TRBV27 and TRBJ1-2, with a possible D match to TRBD1 (5 bases). In germline, CDR1 is MNHEY, CDR2 SMNVEV (reference sequence). The CDR3 totals 14 residues. Between the trimmed V and J ends, which lost 9 bases and 1 base, there was a span of 15 bases. CDR3 in amino acids: CASSGGSFNYGYTF. The CDR3 DNA reads TGTGCCAGTAGCGGGGGGTCGTTTAACTATGGCTACACCTTC.

This CDR3 reads CASSDLAGEVGELFF. In DNA form, the CDR3 reads TGTGCCAGCAGTGATCTAGCGGGAGAAGTGGGGGAGCTGTTTTTT. The J gene is TRBJ2-2, the V gene TRBV25-1, with 10 bases fitting TRBD2. The CDR3 loop spans 15 amino acids. With 3 bases clipped from V and 8 bases from J, the junction kept 6 bases outside the gene matches. Germline lookup yields CDR1 MGHDK and CDR2 SYGVNS.

The chain couples TRBV20-1 to TRBJ2-1, with 9 bases aligning to TRBD1. J lost 10 bases, V lost 0 bases, and 19 bases had no gene match. In germline, CDR1 is DFQATT, CDR2 SNEGSKA (reference sequence). The CDR3 totals 18 residues. The CDR3 loop is CSARDLRDRDGPWGEQFF. The CDR3 DNA follows: TGCAGTGCTAGAGATCTTAGGGACAGGGATGGGCCCTGGGGCGAGCAGTTCTTC.

The chain combines TRBV30 with TRBJ1-2, with D uncertain. Germline V CDR1 and CDR2: GTSNPN, SVGIG (reference sequence). Trimming took off 0 bases at V and 8 bases at J, with 16 bases between the two ends. This CDR3 comprises 14 residues. The CDR3 is CAWSVSLGALGYTF. The CDR3 region has the DNA TGTGCCTGGAGTGTTAGTCTCGGAGCCTTGGGCTACACCTTC.

V is TRBV7-9 and J is TRBJ1-2; D gene unclear. The CDR3 consists of 14 residues. The germline V gene encodes CDR1 SEHNR and CDR2 FQNEAQ (reference sequence). Trimming shortened V by 1 base and J by 8 bases, and 14 bases separated the two germline ends. CDR3 protein: CASSLVSTAGGYTF. In nucleotides, the CDR3 is TGTGCCAGCAGCTTAGTGTCCACGGCTGGAGGCTACACCTTC.

A single count supports this clonotype. The genes are TRBV18 and TRBJ1-6; D is possibly TRBD1 (5 bases). The germline V gene encodes CDR1 KGHSH and CDR2 LQKENI. CDR3 length equals 13 residues. V was shortened by 0 bases and J by 13 bases, with 10 bases between the two germline ends. DNA of the CDR3: TGTGCCAGCTCACCACCGGGGGGTATTCCCCTCCACTTT. Protein product: CASSPPGGIPLHF.

This chain links TRBV19 with TRBJ2-5, with D perhaps TRBD1 (6 bases). CDR1 LNHDA and CDR2 SQIVND come from the germline V gene (reference sequence). The V gene lost 4 bases and the J gene lost 2 bases, with 11 bases spanning the gap. This CDR3 has 14 residues. The CDR3 region has the DNA TGTGCCAGTAGTACTCGACAGGTACAAGAGACCCAGTACTTC. The encoded protein is CASSTRQVQETQYF.